This T cell receptor beta chain was sequenced during a study of Ad26.COV2.S vaccination and SARS-CoV-2 variants. Across the whole study: The donor was enrolled in the Ad26.COV2.S arm of the COV1001 trial.

The repertoire was sequenced with immunoSEQ multiplex PCR; TCRdb's copy has only in-frame clones and lacks some. The sample comprises 300,000 to 400,000 clones, 88% of which are singletons, and 6.4% rests with the top ten. Comment on this clone: No antigen is known for it.

Treatment denoted: roughly 20 received Ad26.COV2.S at low or high dose, single or two shots; roughly five received placebo; per-sample allocation not given. The samples date from day 63 after the first vaccine or placebo injection. The V end was cut by 4 bases, the J end by 7 bases, with 10 bases between. The CDR3 contains 12 residues. General observations from the study: Placebo and vaccine recipients had non-spike TCR breadth that was similar.

Here the sequenced sample was peripheral blood, taken in a trial of Ad26.COV2.S vaccine versus placebo. The TCR comes from a person aged 18 to 65 who received the Ad26.COV2.S COVID-19 vaccine or a placebo. This chain links TRBV12-3 or TRBV12-4 with TRBJ1-1; no clear D. The CDR3 protein is CASSSKWDEAFF. The CDR3, as DNA: TGTGCCAGCAGTTCTAAGTGGGATGAAGCTTTCTTT.